Described below is a single TCR beta chain sequence and its context. No antigen is known for it. The data stem from a study of multiple sclerosis patients with progressive multifocal leukoencephalopathy. Time point here: time of PML onset. PML in natalizumab-treated patients developed after between about 16 and 56 months of natalizumab therapy. Prior interferon beta treatment was universal, and the PML patients were all female. T3 blood samples were collected at the time of PML onset. The table came from immunoSEQ multiplex PCR; TCRdb's copy has only in-frame clones and leaves some out. The sample has some 28,000 clones; approximately 85% are singletons. General observations from the study: In most PML patients, TRB repertoires appeared less diverse by entropy.

The CDR3 consists of 12 residues. The V end was cut by 4 bases, the J end by 8 bases, with 14 bases between. Germline V CDR1 and CDR2: GTSNPN, SVGIG (reference sequence). The V and J genes are TRBV30 and TRBJ1-2; possibly TRBD1 for D (5 bases). The starting material was PBMCs, obtained from a patient treated with natalizumab. The TCR comes from a woman aged 30 to 39 with progressive multifocal leukoencephalopathy. CDR3 sequence reads: CAWTGDLRGYTF. The DNA of the CDR3 is TGTGCCTGGACCGGGGACTTAAGGGGCTACACCTTC.